These 24 T cell receptor beta chains came from one sample sequenced in a study of CD8+CD57+ T cells in acquired aplastic anemia. The template used for profiling TCR beta VDJ and CDR3 was genomic DNA. TCRdb analysed the reads with MiXCR anew, one entry per CDR3 protein. The sample has hundreds of thousands of distinct CDR3 sequences; less than 35% are singletons. In patients chosen for sequencing, flow cytometry had shown CD8+CD57+ cell expansion. Input material: sorted CD4+, CD8+, or CD8+CD57+ T cells (not recorded which) from PBMCs. These receptors all stem from a human donor with aplastic anemia.

V usage is TRBV2 and J usage is TRBJ1-6; 7 bases are a match to TRBD1. V gave up 8 bases and J gave up 7 bases; unmatched junction bases: 8. This CDR3 is 14 amino acids long. Germline CDR1 and CDR2: SNHLY and FYNNEI. Here the CDR3 reads CASGRQGGNSPLHF. CDR3 nucleotides: TGTGCCAGCGGTCGACAGGGAGGAAATTCACCCCTCCACTTT.

This clonotype was observed at least ten times. The V call is TRBV7-2, the J call TRBJ2-7; D gene uncertain. CDR1 and CDR2 (germline): SGHTA, FQGNSA. V was clipped by 1 base and J by 0 bases, with 10 bases between them. This CDR3 has 15 residues. The CDR3 spells CASSLVRRSSYEQYF. The CDR3 DNA follows: TGTGCCAGCAGCTTAGTTCGGCGTAGCTCCTACGAGCAGTACTTC.

This clonotype was observed at least ten times. This rearrangement joins TRBV7-2 to TRBJ2-7, with unresolved D. The germline gives CDR1 SGHTA, CDR2 FQGNSA. V dropped 5 bases and J dropped 13 bases, with 18 bases sitting between them. This CDR3 has 12 residues. The CDR3 reads CASSPEGRSKYF. In DNA, the CDR3 is TGTGCCAGCAGCCCGGAAGGGCGCTCCAAATACTTC.

This clonotype was seen many times. The chain couples TRBV20-1 to TRBJ1-6, with D unclear. CDR3 length: 17 residues. Germline V gives CDR1 DFQATT, CDR2 SNEGSKA (reference sequence). V lost 5 bases and J lost 0, with 17 bases in between. Here the CDR3 DNA reads TGCAGTGCTGGCTCGGGCCACCCTAGCTCCTATAATTCACCCCTCCACTTT. Translation gives CSAGSGHPSSYNSPLHF.

The rearrangement links TRBV7-3 to TRBJ2-1; 14 nucleotides line up with TRBD2. The V gene's germline CDR1 is SGHTA and CDR2 FQGTGA. The trim removed 5 bases at V and 11 bases at J, leaving 5 bases unmatched. The CDR3 length is 14 residues. DNA of the CDR3: TGTGCCAGCAGCGCGGGGACTAGCGGGGGTCAGCAGTTCTTC. This translates into CASSAGTSGGQQFF.

This clonotype was recorded a few times. V usage is TRBV20-1 and J usage is TRBJ2-7; tentatively, D is TRBD2 (5 bases). V lost 1 base and J lost 0, with 13 bases in between. This CDR3 spans 15 amino acids. CDR1 DFQATT and CDR2 SNEGSKA come from the germline V gene (reference sequence). The CDR3 DNA follows: TGCAGTGCTAGAGCCTATGGGGAGAGCTCCTACGAGCAGTACTTC. Translated: CSARAYGESSYEQYF.

This clonotype has a handful of counts. J is TRBJ2-3 and V is TRBV29-1; 7 nucleotides align to TRBD2. The length of the CDR3 is 16 residues. J was trimmed by 5 bases and V by 4 bases; bases with no gene match: 15. Looked up from germline, CDR1 is SQVTM and CDR2 is ANQGSEA. CDR3 sequence reads: CSVGSRAGRGGDTQYF. The DNA for the CDR3 is TGCAGCGTTGGCAGTCGAGCAGGGAGGGGTGGAGATACGCAGTATTTT.

This chain joins TRBV29-1 and TRBJ1-3; unclear D gene. The CDR3 runs to 11 residues. V dropped 4 bases and J dropped 3 bases, with 4 bases sitting between them. Germline CDR1 reads SQVTM; CDR2 reads ANQGSEA. As DNA, the CDR3 is TGCAGCGTTGGTAATGGAAACACCATATATTTT. As protein: CSVGNGNTIYF.

This clonotype came up many times. The chain carries TRBV19 and TRBJ2-1; no reliable D call. Germline V gene lookup returns CDR1 LNHDA and CDR2 SQIVND (reference sequence). The CDR3 loop spans 11 amino acids. CDR3 amino acids: CVVRSYNEQFF. The CDR3 bases are TGTGTGGTGCGCTCCTACAATGAGCAGTTCTTC.

The chain recombines TRBV10-3 with TRBJ1-6, with TRBD1 matching over 9 bases. J was trimmed by 7 bases and V by 6 bases; bases with no gene match: 4. Germline V gene sequence: CDR1 ENHRY, CDR2 SYGVKD. The CDR3 has 14 amino acids. The CDR3 here is CAIRPGQGNSPLHF. The CDR3 nucleotides read TGTGCCATCAGACCGGGACAGGGAAATTCACCCCTCCACTTT.

The rearrangement uses TRBV9 and TRBJ1-2, with TRBD1 identical over 9 bases. Looked up from germline, CDR1 is SGDLS and CDR2 is YYNGEE. V dropped 4 bases and J dropped 7; count of bases not matched to a gene: 11. This CDR3 spans 15 amino acids. CDR3 residues: CASSTRQGEGCGYTF. CDR3 in DNA: TGTGCCAGCAGCACACGACAGGGGGAAGGATGTGGCTACACCTTC.

V is TRBV25-1 and J is TRBJ1-6, with a tentative D call TRBD1 (6 bases). The length of the CDR3 is 16 residues. Germline V gene data show CDR1 as MGHDK and CDR2 as SYGVNS. Between the trimmed V and J ends, which lost 6 bases and 7 bases, there was a span of 19 bases. The CDR3 DNA is TGTGCCAGCAGAGATACAAGGGGGGTCAACAATTCACCCCTCCACTTT. The encoded protein is CASRDTRGVNNSPLHF.

The chain joins TRBV20-1 to TRBJ1-3, with 9 bases lining up with TRBD1. Per the germline V gene, CDR1 is DFQATT and CDR2 is SNEGSKA (reference sequence). J lost 8 bases, V lost 6 bases, and 8 bases had no gene match. This CDR3 region has 13 residues. The CDR3 is CSANRDRVDTIYF. CDR3 nucleotides: TGCAGTGCAAACCGGGACAGGGTAGACACCATATATTTT.

Notes on this clonotype: Relative to the germline gene, one junction end is altered; a read error may explain this. The rearrangement links TRBV10-1 to TRBJ1-6; TRBD1 is a possible D gene (5 bases). The CDR3 has 13 amino acids. The germline V gene has CDR1 WNHNN and CDR2 SYGVQD (reference sequence). The CDR3 region has the DNA TGCGCCAGCAGTGAGTACCCGTCGGGGACGCACGCCTTT. This gives the protein CASSEYPSGTHAF.

This clonotype was seen more than once but under ten times. CDR3 amino acids: CASSVGGSPYEQYF. The CDR3 nucleotides are TGTGCCAGCAGCGTAGGAGGGAGTCCCTACGAGCAGTACTTC. The chain has TRBV9 and TRBJ2-7; D might be TRBD2 (5 bases). This CDR3 has 14 residues. The V end was cut by 0 bases, the J end by 2 bases, with 9 bases between. Germline values: CDR1 SGDLS, CDR2 YYNGEE.

This rearrangement joins TRBV2 to TRBJ2-3, with a possible D match to TRBD2 (5 bases). This CDR3 has 16 amino acids. Germline loops: CDR1 SNHLY, CDR2 FYNNEI. V was clipped by 8 bases and J by 0 bases, with 18 bases between them. In DNA, the CDR3 is TGTGCCAGCCGTATTCTGAGTTCGGGAAGCACAGATACGCAGTATTTT. Translated, it gives CASRILSSGSTDTQYF.

This clonotype was seen a handful of times. The chain employs TRBV20-1 and TRBJ2-5; no clear D. V was trimmed by 1 base and J by 5 bases, leaving 11 bases between them. Germline V gene sequence: CDR1 DFQATT, CDR2 SNEGSKA (reference sequence). CDR3 length: 13 amino acids. The CDR3 region is CSARGRLAETQYF. The CDR3 DNA is TGCAGTGCTAGAGGACGACTGGCGGAGACCCAGTACTTC.

CDR3 coding DNA: TGTGCCAGCAGCCAAAGGGGACACGCCGGGAATGAGCAGTTCTTC. Its protein product is CASSQRGHAGNEQFF. The chain joins TRBV7-6 to TRBJ2-1; TRBD1 is a possible D gene (6 bases). CDR1 and CDR2 (germline): SGHVS, FNYEAQ. Deletions cut 5 bases from V and 7 bases from J, with 18 bases between. CDR3 length: 15 amino acids.

CDR3 sequence reads: CASSLAGLLSQPQHF. CDR3 DNA sequence: TGTGCCAGCAGCTTGGCCGGGCTCCTAAGCCAGCCCCAGCATTTT. The gene calls are TRBV5-8 and TRBJ1-5, with D uncertain. V lost 0 bases to trimming and J lost 7 bases, with 14 bases between them. Germline V gene sequence: CDR1 SGHTS, CDR2 YDEGEE. CDR3 size: 15 residues.

The chain joins TRBV6-4 to TRBJ1-1, with D unclear. This CDR3 is 12 amino acids long. Trimming took off 5 bases at V and 3 bases at J, with 7 bases between the two ends. Germline CDR1 and CDR2: MRHNA and SNTAGT. The CDR3 DNA reads as TGTGCCAGCAGTTCCTCGTACACTGAAGCTTTCTTT. Its protein is CASSSSYTEAFF.

This clonotype was seen many times. This sequence joins TRBV5-1 and TRBJ1-5; D possibly corresponds to TRBD1 (5 bases). CDR1 and CDR2 (germline): SGHRS, YFSETQ. This CDR3 is built from 15 residues. The V gene lost 0 bases and the J gene lost 6 bases, with 13 bases spanning the gap. Here the CDR3 DNA reads TGCGCCAGCAGCTTGGATTGGGACGACGGTCAGCCCCAGCATTTT. As protein: CASSLDWDDGQPQHF.

For this clonotype: The junction departs from germline at one end; a sequencing error may be responsible. This rearrangement joins TRBV19 to TRBJ2-2, with 10 bases aligning to TRBD1. The CDR3 runs to 15 residues. Germline loops: CDR1 LNHDA, CDR2 SQIVND (reference sequence). CDR3 sequence: CATSGGTGVTGELFF. Here the CDR3 DNA reads TGTGCCACTAGTGGTGGGACAGGGGTCACCGGGGAGCTGTTTTTT.

This clonotype was counted ten times or more. The V and J genes are TRBV7-6 and TRBJ2-7; possible D gene TRBD1, 6 bases. Germline V gene sequence: CDR1 SGHVS, CDR2 FNYEAQ. There are 12 residues in the CDR3. With 1 base removed from V and 9 bases from J, the gap between germline ends came to 10 bases. The CDR3 DNA reads as TGTGCCAGCAGCTTAGGGGGGCAGGCGCAGTACTTC. It codes for CASSLGGQAQYF.

The chain carries TRBV24-1 and TRBJ1-2; 10 positions match TRBD1. Germline V gives CDR1 KGHDR, CDR2 SFDVKD. This CDR3 is built from 14 residues. CDR3 in amino acids: CAREPGQGKGGYTF. The CDR3 nucleotides read TGTGCTAGAGAACCGGGACAGGGGAAGGGTGGCTACACCTTC.